The TCR beta chain described here comes from a study of tumor and adjacent non-tumor tissue in lung cancer. Study context: Samples averaged around 3.9 million productive TCRbeta reads each.

No cell sorting was done before RNA was extracted from the tissue. More than 3 cm separated this lung sample from the edge of the tumor. General observations from the study: Higher tumor TCR diversity was associated with shorter survival. In normal lung, the top 100 clones were significantly more dominant than in tumor.

This clonotype was counted a few times. As yet, its antigen is unknown. Trimming took 7 bases from V and 11 from J, leaving 12 bases between them. This CDR3 is 11 amino acids long. Germline lookup yields CDR1 SEHNR and CDR2 FQNEAQ (reference sequence). A modified ARM-PCR protocol with three rounds of nested PCR amplified TCRbeta. TCRdb re-called the multiplex PCR reads through MiXCR, storing one row per CDR3 protein. The table lists some 80,000 distinct CDR3 sequences, roughly three quarters of them singletons. The genes are TRBV7-9 and TRBJ2-1; tentative D call: TRBD2 (6 bases). The receptor's source is a woman aged 45-65 years with non-small cell lung cancer. The specimen was distant non-tumor lung tissue. The CDR3 nucleotides read TGTGCCAGCAACTTGGGGACTCAGCAGTTCTTC. Translated: CASNLGTQQFF.